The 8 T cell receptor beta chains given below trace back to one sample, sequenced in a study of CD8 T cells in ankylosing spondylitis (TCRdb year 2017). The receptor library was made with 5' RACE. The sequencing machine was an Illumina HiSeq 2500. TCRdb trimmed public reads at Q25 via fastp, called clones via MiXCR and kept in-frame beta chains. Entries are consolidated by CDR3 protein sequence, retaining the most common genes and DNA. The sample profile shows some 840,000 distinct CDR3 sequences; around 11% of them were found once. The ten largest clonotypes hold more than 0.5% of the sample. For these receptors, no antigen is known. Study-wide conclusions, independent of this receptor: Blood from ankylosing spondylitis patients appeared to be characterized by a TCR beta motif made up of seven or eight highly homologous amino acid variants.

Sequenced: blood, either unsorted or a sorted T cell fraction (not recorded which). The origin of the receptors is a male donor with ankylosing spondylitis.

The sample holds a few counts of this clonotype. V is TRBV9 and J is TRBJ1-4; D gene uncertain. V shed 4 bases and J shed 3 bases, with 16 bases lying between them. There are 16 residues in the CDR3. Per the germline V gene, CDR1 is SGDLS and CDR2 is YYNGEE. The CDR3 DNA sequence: TGTGCCAGCAGCTTACGGAGGACGAGTGCTAATGAAAAACTGTTTTTT. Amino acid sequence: CASSLRRTSANEKLFF. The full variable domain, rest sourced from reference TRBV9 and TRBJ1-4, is DSGVTQTPKHLITATGQRVTLRCSPRSGDLSVYWYQQSLDQGLQFLIQYYNGEERAKGNILERFSAQQFPDLHSELNLSSLELGDSALYFCASSLRRTSANEKLFFGSGTQLSVL.

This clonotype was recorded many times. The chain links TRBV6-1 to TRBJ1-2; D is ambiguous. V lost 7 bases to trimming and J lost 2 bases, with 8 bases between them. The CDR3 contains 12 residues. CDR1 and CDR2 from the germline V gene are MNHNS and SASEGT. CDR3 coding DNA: TGTGCCAGCACGGCACCGAACTATGGCTACACCTTC. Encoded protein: CASTAPNYGYTF.

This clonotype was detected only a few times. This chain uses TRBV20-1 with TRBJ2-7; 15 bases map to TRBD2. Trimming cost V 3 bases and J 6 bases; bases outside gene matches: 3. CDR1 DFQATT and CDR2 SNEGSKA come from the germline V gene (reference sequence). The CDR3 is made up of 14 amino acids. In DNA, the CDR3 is TGCAGTGCTAGGGGACTAGCGGGAGGAGGCGAGCAGTACTTC. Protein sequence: CSARGLAGGGEQYF.

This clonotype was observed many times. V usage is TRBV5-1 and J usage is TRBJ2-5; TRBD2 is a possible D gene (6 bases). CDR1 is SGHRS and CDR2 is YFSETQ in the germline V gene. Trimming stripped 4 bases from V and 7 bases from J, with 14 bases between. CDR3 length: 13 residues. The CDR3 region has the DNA TGCGCCAGCAGCGTCCGGGAGTGGGTGACCCAGTACTTC. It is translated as CASSVREWVTQYF.

The CDR3 region has the DNA TGTGCCAGCAGTTGGGACAGGGAAGCTACGCAGTATTTT. Translation: CASSWDREATQYF. The J gene is TRBJ2-3, the V gene TRBV7-2; 9 nucleotides align to TRBD1. The germline gives CDR1 SGHTA, CDR2 FQGNSA. V was clipped by 6 bases and J by 8 bases; unmatched bases: 6. This CDR3 has 13 residues. The whole variable domain, filled in from reference TRBV7-2 and TRBJ2-3, reads GAGVSQSPSNKVTEKGKDVELRCDPISGHTALYWYRQSLGQGLEFLIYFQGNSAPDKSGLPSDRFSAERTGGSVSTLTIQRTQQEDSAVYLCASSWDREATQYFGPGTRLTVL.

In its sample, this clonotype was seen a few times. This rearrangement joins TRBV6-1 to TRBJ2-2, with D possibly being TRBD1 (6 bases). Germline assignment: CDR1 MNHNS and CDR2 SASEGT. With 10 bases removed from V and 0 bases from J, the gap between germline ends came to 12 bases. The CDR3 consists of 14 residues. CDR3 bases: TGTGCCACCGTCGACAGGCCGAACACCGGGGAGCTGTTTTTT. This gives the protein CATVDRPNTGELFF.

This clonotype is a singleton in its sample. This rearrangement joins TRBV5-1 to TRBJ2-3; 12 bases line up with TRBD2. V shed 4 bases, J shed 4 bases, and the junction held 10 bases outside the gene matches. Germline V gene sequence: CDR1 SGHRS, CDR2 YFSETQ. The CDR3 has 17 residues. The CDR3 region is CASSIRTSGIDADTQYF. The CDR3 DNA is TGCGCCAGCAGCATAAGGACTAGCGGGATTGACGCAGATACGCAGTATTTT.

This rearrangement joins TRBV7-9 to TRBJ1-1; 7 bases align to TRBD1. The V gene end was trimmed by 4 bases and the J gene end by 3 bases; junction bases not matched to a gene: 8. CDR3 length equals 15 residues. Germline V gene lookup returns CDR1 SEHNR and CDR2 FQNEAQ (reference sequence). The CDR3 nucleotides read TGTGCCAGCAGCTATTCACAGGGGAGGGACACTGAAGCTTTCTTT. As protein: CASSYSQGRDTEAFF.